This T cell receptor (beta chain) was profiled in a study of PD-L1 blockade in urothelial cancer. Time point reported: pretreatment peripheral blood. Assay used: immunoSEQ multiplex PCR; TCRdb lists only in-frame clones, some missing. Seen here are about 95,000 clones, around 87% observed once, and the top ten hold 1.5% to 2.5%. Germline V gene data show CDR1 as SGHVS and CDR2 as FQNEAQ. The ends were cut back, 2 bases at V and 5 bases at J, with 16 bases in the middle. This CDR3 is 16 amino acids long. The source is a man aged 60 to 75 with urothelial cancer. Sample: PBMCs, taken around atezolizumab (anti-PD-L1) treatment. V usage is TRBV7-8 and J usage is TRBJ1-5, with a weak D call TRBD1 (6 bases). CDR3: CASSLSGGAKYQPQHF. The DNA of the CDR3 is TGTGCCAGCAGCTTATCGGGGGGGGCCAAATATCAGCCCCAGCATTTT.